This entry concerns a single T cell receptor beta chain. This may arise from a read error, as a much more abundant clone is one base away. A constant-region primer primed TCR beta cDNA synthesis from 450 to 550 ng of total RNA. Libraries of TCR beta came from three nested multiplex PCR rounds with slightly modified ARM-PCR. Both of the initial two PCR rounds ran for around 10 cycles and employed TRBV1-TRBV30 forward primers alongside a C-beta reverse primer. TCRdb called the multiplex PCR reads again in MiXCR, with one record for every CDR3 protein. In the table there are just over 300,000 distinct CDR3 sequences, approximately 54% of which are singletons. The study extracted blood RNA from unsorted whole blood and also extracted germline DNA. HBV chronically infected the treatment-naive patients. The sample comes from a study of tumor-infiltrating lymphocytes in primary liver carcinoma. The CDR3 runs 15 residues. V lost 5 bases and J lost 10; bases outside the gene matches: 6.

This rearrangement joins TRBV12-3 or TRBV12-4 to TRBJ2-1; 15 bases line up with TRBD2. Sample: peripheral blood. The TCR sequence derives from a woman in her 30s with primary liver carcinoma and hepatitis B virus infection. DNA of the CDR3: TGTGCCAGCAGTCGGACTAGCGGGAGGGTCAAAGAGCAGTTCTTC. Translation: CASSRTSGRVKEQFF.